The next 8 T cell receptor beta chains were all read from a single sample in a study of breast tumors, draining lymph nodes, adjacent tissues. TCRdb independently ran MiXCR on the multiplex PCR reads; one entry per CDR3 protein. The data show 140,000 to 150,000 distinct CDR3 sequences, around a third seen once. Samples came from axillary lymph nodes draining the breast cancer. Sequences were obtained from axillary lymph node tissue. Every receptor here comes from a female donor with breast cancer. Some clones in this sample may be carry-over from other donors' samples.

The chain has TRBV7-6 and TRBJ2-3; D may correspond to TRBD1 or TRBD2 (5 bases each). Germline CDR1 and CDR2: SGHVS and FNYEAQ. The V gene lost 5 bases and the J gene lost 3 bases, with 12 bases spanning the gap. This CDR3 has 14 amino acids. The CDR3 DNA reads TGTGCCAGCAGCACGATGGGACGGACAGATACGCAGTATTTT. Its translation is CASSTMGRTDTQYF.

This clonotype has just a few counts. A read error is possible here, since a much larger clone lies one base away. The CDR3 carries no conserved terminal phenylalanine or tryptophan, so it likely arises from a read error. This chain connects TRBV9 to TRBJ1-2, with a possible D match to TRBD1 (5 bases). Deletions cut 3 bases from V and 4 bases from J, with 10 bases between. The CDR3 has 13 residues. Germline CDR1 is SGDLS and CDR2 is YYNGEE. The CDR3, as DNA: TGTGCCAGCAGCGGTCAGGGTAGCTATGGCTACACCTCC. As protein: CASSGQGSYGYTS.

This clonotype has at least ten counts. This sequence joins TRBV18 and TRBJ1-5; unclear D gene. Germline-derived CDR1 and CDR2 are KGHSH and LQKENI. The CDR3 is 13 residues long. Trimming removed 2 bases from V and 6 bases from J, with 8 bases in between. CDR3 amino acids: CASSPGEGQPQHF. CDR3 in DNA: TGTGCCAGCTCACCAGGGGAGGGTCAGCCCCAGCATTTT.

The sample holds many counts of this clonotype. The chain has TRBV28 and TRBJ1-5; D remains ambiguous. CDR3 length equals 14 residues. CDR1 is MDHEN and CDR2 is SYDVKM in the germline V gene. Trimming removed 7 bases at V and 0 bases at J, with 10 bases between. CDR3 amino acids: CASTGWGSNQPQHF. CDR3 in DNA: TGTGCCAGCACGGGTTGGGGTAGCAATCAGCCCCAGCATTTT.

This clonotype occurred many times. The chain recombines TRBV2 with TRBJ1-2; no firm D call. The CDR3 runs to 13 residues. The germline CDR1 and CDR2 sequences are SNHLY and FYNNEI. The V gene lost 4 bases and the J gene lost 0 bases, with 6 bases spanning the gap. CDR3 region: CASSVITNYGYTF. In DNA form, the CDR3 reads TGTGCCAGCAGTGTGATCACTAACTATGGCTACACCTTC.

This clonotype has a count of ten or more. The rearrangement links TRBV20-1 to TRBJ2-5, with 7 bases that match TRBD2. V shed 2 bases, J shed 3 bases, and the junction held 9 bases outside the gene matches. This CDR3 is 15 amino acids long. Germline V gene lookup returns CDR1 DFQATT and CDR2 SNEGSKA (reference sequence). The CDR3 bases are TGCAGTGCTAGAACGGGTTGGGGGGGGGAAGAGACCCAGTACTTC. This sequence encodes CSARTGWGGEETQYF.

This clonotype was recorded at least ten times. The chain couples TRBV5-1 to TRBJ2-1; 9 bases agree with TRBD1. The ends lost 1 base at V and 2 bases at J; junction bases unmatched: 4. The CDR3 totals 16 residues. Germline CDR1 is SGHRS and CDR2 is YFSETQ. DNA for the CDR3: TGCGCCAGCAGCTTGCCCCGGACAGGGGCCTACAATGAGCAGTTCTTC. This codes for CASSLPRTGAYNEQFF.

This clonotype was seen ten or more times. V is TRBV28 and J is TRBJ1-4; D remains unclear. V was cut by 6 bases and J by 9 bases, with 17 bases left in between. Germline CDR1 is MDHEN and CDR2 is SYDVKM. The CDR3 contains 14 residues. DNA of the CDR3: TGTGCCAGCAGAGACCGATACACCACAAAAAAACTGTTTTTT. Protein sequence: CASRDRYTTKKLFF.